This T cell receptor (beta chain) stems from a study of T-cell memory formation after mild COVID-19. This clonotype turned up a few times. Via MiXCR, TCRdb re-called the 5' RACE reads, giving one row per CDR3 protein. Among 29,000 or so distinct CDR3 sequences listed, about 16% were seen once. CDR1 and CDR2 (germline): MGHDK, SYGVNS. The V and J ends lost 7 bases and 0 bases respectively, with 4 bases between them. The CDR3 has 13 residues. The sample consisted of PBMCs or a T cell subset sorted from them (not recorded which). This clonotype originated in an adult who had mild COVID-19 (a few samples of this study predate the infection). Cell type and time point are not known. The chain is built from TRBV25-1 and TRBJ2-6; D call uncertain. In nucleotides, the CDR3 is TGTGCCAGCATTCGCTCTGGGGCCAACGTCCTGACTTTC. It translates to CASIRSGANVLTF.